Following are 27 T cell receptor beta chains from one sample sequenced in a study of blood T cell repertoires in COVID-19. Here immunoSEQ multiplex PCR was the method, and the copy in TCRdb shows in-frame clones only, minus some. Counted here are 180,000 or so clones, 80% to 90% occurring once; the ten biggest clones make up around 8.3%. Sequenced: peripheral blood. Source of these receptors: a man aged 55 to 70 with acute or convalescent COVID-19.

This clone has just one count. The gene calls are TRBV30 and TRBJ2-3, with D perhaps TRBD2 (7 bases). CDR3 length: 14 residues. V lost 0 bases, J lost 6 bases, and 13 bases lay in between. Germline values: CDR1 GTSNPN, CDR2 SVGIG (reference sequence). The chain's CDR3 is CAWSVGGARDTQYF. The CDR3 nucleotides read TGTGCCTGGAGTGTTGGGGGGGCTCGGGATACGCAGTATTTT. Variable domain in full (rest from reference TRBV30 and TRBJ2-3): SQTIHQWPATLVQPVGSPLSLECTVEGTSNPNLYWYRQAAGRGLQLLFYSVGIGQISSEVPQNLSASRPQDRQFILSSKKLLLSDSGFYLCAWSVGGARDTQYFGPGTRLTVL.

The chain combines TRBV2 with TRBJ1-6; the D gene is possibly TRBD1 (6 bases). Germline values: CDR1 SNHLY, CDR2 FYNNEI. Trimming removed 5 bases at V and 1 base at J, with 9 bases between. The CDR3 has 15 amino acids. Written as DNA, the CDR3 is TGTGCCAGCAGTCTACAGGGATCCTATAATTCACCCCTCCACTTT. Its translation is CASSLQGSYNSPLHF.

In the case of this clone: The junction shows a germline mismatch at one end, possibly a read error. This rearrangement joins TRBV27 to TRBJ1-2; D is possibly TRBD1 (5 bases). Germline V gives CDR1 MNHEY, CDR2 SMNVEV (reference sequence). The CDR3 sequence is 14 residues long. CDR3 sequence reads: CASSLSRQSQHIYF. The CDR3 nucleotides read TGTGCCAGCAGTTTATCCCGACAGTCCCAACATATTTACTTC.

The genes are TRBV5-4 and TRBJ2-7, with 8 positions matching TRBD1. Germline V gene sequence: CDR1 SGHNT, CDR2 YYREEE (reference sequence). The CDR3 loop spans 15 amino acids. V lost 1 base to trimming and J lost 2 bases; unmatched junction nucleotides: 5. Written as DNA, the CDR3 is TGTGCCAGCAGCTTGCTGAGCAGGGGGCCCTACGAGCAGTACTTC. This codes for CASSLLSRGPYEQYF. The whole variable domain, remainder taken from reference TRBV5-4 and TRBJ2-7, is ETGVTQSPTHLIKTRGQQVTLRCSSQSGHNTVSWYQQALGQGPQFIFQYYREEENGRGNFPPRFSGLQFPNYSSELNVNALELDDSALYLCASSLLSRGPYEQYFGPGTRLTVT.

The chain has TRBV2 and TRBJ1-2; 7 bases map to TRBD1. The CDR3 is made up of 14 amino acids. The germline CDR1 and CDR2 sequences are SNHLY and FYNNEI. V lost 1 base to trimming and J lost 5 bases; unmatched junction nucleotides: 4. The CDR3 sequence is CASSEGGGAYGYTF. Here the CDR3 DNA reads TGTGCCAGCAGTGAAGGAGGGGGCGCGTATGGCTACACCTTC.

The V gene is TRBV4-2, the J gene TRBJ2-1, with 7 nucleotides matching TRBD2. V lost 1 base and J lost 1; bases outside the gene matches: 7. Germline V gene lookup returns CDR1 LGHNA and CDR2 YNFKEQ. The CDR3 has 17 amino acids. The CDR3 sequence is CASSQAGGRGSYNEQFF. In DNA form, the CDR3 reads TGTGCCAGCAGCCAAGCGGGCGGGAGAGGTTCCTACAATGAGCAGTTCTTC.

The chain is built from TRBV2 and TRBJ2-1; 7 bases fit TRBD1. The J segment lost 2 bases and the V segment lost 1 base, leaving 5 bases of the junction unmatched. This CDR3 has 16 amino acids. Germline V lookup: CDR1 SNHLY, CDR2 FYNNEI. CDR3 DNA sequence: TGTGCCAGCAGTGAAGGTTGGGACAGACCCTACAATGAGCAGTTCTTC. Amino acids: CASSEGWDRPYNEQFF.

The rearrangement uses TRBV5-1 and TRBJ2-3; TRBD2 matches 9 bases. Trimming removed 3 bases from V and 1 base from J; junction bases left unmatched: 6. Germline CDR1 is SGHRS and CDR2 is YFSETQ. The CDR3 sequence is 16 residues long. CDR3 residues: CASSSRREGGTDTQYF. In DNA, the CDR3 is TGCGCCAGCAGCTCTCGGCGGGAGGGTGGCACAGATACGCAGTATTTT.

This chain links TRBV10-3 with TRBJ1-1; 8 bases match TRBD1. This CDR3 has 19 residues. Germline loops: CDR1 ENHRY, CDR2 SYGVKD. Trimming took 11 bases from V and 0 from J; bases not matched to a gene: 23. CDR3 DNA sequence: TGTGCCGCCGGGGACTCTCAGGGGGCCTACAATAGAATGAACACTGAAGCTTTCTTT. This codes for CAAGDSQGAYNRMNTEAFF.

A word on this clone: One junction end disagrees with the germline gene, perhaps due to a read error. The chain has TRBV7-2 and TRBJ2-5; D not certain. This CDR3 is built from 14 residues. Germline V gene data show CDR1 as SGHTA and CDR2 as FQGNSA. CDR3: CASSSKVTREAQYF. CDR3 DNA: TGTGCCAGCAGCTCAAAGGTGACGCGAGAGGCCCAGTACTTC.

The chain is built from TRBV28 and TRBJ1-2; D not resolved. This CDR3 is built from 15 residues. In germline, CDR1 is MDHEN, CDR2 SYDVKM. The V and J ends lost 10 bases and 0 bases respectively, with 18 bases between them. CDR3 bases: TGTGCCACCTACCCTGGAGGACGGACTAACTATGGCTACACCTTC. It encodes CATYPGGRTNYGYTF.

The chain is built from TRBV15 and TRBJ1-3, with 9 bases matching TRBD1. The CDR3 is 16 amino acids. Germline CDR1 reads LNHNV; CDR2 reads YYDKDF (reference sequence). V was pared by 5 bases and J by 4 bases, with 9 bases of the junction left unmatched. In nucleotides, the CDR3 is TGTGCCACCAGCCGCCGGGACAGGGAGTCGGGAAACACCATATATTTT. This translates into CATSRRDRESGNTIYF.

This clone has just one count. Here the CDR3 DNA reads TGTGCCAGCAGTGAAGGTTGGAGGACTAGCGGGAGAACGTATGAGCAGTTCTTC. Translating gives CASSEGWRTSGRTYEQFF. The V call is TRBV2, the J call TRBJ2-1, with TRBD2 matching over 13 bases. Looked up from germline, CDR1 is SNHLY and CDR2 is FYNNEI. V was pared by 1 base and J by 8 bases, with 11 bases of the junction left unmatched. The CDR3 runs 18 residues.

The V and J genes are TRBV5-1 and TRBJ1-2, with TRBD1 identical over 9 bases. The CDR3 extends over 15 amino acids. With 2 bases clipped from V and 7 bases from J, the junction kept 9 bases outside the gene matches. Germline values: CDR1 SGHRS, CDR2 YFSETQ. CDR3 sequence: CASSFLVQGASGYTF. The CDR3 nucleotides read TGCGCCAGCAGCTTTTTGGTACAGGGGGCGAGTGGCTACACCTTC.

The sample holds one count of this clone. This chain's CDR3 is CASSLGLAIVEQYF. The DNA for the CDR3 is TGTGCCAGCAGTTTAGGACTAGCAATCGTCGAGCAGTACTTC. V is TRBV28 and J is TRBJ2-7; 8 bases match TRBD2. The germline V gene encodes CDR1 MDHEN and CDR2 SYDVKM. CDR3 length: 14 amino acids. V lost 2 bases and J lost 6; bases outside the gene matches: 6. Drawing the rest from reference TRBV28 and TRBJ2-7, the complete variable domain is DVKVTQSSRYLVKRTGEKVFLECVQDMDHENMFWYRQDPGLGLRLIYFSYDVKMKEKGDIPEGYSVSREKKERFSLILESASTNQTSMYLCASSLGLAIVEQYFGPGTRLTVT.

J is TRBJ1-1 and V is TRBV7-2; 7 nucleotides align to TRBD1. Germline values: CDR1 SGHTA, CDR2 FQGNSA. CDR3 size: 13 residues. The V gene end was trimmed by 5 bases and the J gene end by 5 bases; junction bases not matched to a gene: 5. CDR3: CASSIRQGTEAFF. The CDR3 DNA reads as TGTGCCAGCAGCATCCGACAGGGAACTGAAGCTTTCTTT.

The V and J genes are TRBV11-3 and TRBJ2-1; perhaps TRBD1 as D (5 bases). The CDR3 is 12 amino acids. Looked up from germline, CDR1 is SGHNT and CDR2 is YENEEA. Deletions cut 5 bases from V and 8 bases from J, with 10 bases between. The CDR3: CASSKTRDEQFF. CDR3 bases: TGTGCCAGCAGCAAAACCAGGGATGAGCAGTTCTTC.

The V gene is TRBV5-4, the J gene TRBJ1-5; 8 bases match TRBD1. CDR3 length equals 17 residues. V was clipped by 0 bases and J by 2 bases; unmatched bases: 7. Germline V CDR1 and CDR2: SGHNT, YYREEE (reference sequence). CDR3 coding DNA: TGTGCCAGCAGCTTGGGGACAGGGAGGTTCGGCAATCAGCCCCAGCATTTT. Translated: CASSLGTGRFGNQPQHF.

The chain's CDR3 is CATRGEGLDGYTF. The CDR3 coding sequence is TGCGCCACCCGAGGTGAGGGTCTGGATGGCTACACCTTC. The chain couples TRBV5-1 to TRBJ1-2; D call uncertain. Per the germline V gene, CDR1 is SGHRS and CDR2 is YFSETQ. V was shortened by 9 bases and J by 6 bases, with 18 bases between the two germline ends. CDR3 length: 13 amino acids.

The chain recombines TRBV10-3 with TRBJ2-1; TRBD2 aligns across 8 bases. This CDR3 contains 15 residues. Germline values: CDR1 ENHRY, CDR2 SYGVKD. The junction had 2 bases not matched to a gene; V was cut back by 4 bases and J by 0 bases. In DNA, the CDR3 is TGTGCCATCAGTGCAACTAGCGGCTCCTACAATGAGCAGTTCTTC. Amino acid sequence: CAISATSGSYNEQFF.

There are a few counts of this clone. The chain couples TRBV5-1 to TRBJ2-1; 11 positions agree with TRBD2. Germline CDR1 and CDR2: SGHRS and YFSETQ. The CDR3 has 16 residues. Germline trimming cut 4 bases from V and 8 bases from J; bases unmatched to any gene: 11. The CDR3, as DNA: TGCGCCAGCAGCCTCCTGACTAGCGGGACATCGGATGAGCAGTTCTTC. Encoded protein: CASSLLTSGTSDEQFF. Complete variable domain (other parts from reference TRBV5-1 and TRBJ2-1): KAGVTQTPRYLIKTRGQQVTLSCSPISGHRSVSWYQQTPGQGLQFLFEYFSETQRNKGNFPGRFSGRQFSNSRSEMNVSTLELGDSALYLCASSLLTSGTSDEQFFGPGTRLTVL.

This CDR3 reads CASSLERERKETQYF. In DNA form, the CDR3 reads TGTGCCAGCAGTCTCGAGCGGGAGCGGAAAGAGACCCAGTACTTC. This rearrangement joins TRBV28 to TRBJ2-5, with 8 bases matching TRBD2. This CDR3 region has 15 residues. Per the germline V gene, CDR1 is MDHEN and CDR2 is SYDVKM. After removal of 5 bases from V and 3 bases from J, the junction contained 8 bases not matched to a gene.

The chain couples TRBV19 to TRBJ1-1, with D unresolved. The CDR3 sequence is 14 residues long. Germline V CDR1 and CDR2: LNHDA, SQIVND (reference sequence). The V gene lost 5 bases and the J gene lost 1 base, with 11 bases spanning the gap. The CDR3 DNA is TGTGCCAGTAGTGGTTGGGCAGCGAACACTGAAGCTTTCTTT. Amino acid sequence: CASSGWAANTEAFF. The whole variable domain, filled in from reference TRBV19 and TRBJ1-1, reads DGGITQSPKYLFRKEGQNVTLSCEQNLNHDAMYWYRQDPGQGLRLIYYSQIVNDFQKGDIAEGYSVSREKKESFPLTVTSAQKNPTAFYLCASSGWAANTEAFFGQGTRLTVV.

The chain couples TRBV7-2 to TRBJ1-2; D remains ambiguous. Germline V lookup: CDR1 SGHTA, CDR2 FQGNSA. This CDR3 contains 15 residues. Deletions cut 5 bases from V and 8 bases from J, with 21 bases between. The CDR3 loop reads CASSPPGVTLGGYTF. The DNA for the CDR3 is TGTGCCAGCAGCCCCCCGGGAGTCACCTTGGGAGGCTACACCTTC.

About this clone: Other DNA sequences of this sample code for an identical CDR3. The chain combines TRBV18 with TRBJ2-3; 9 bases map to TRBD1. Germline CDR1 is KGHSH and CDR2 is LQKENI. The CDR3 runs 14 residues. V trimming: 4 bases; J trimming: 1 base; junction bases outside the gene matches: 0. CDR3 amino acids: CASSRTGGTDTQYF. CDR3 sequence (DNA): TGTGCCAGCTCACGGACAGGGGGCACAGATACGCAGTATTTT.

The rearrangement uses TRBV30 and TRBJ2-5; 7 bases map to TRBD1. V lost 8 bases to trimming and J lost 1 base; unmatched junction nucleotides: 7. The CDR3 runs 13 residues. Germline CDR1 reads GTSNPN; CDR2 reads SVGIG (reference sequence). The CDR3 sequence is CAGNRDSQETQYF. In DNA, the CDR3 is TGTGCCGGGAACCGGGACAGCCAAGAGACCCAGTACTTC.

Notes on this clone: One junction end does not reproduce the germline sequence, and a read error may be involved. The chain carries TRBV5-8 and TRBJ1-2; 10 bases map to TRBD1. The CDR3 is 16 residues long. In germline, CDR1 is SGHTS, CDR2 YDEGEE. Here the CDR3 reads CASRLAGTGVYYGYTF. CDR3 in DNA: TGTGCCAGCAGATTGGCCGGGACAGGGGTTTACTATGGCTACACCTTC.